Shown below are 32 T cell receptor beta chains from a single sample sequenced in a study of regulatory T cells in long-lasting Graves disease. Indicated time point: newly diagnosed GD, antithyroid drugs for less than 3 months. Generation of the TCR library employed RNA extracted from PBMCs. Building of the TCR beta libraries involved iRepertoire HTBI primers and Arm-PCR of CDR3 regions. Each CDR3 protein gets one entry after TCRdb re-called the multiplex PCR reads with MiXCR. Of 360,000 or so distinct CDR3 sequences in the sample, roughly 15% were seen once. Separately, the same data were catalogued under a study of T cells in Graves' hyperthyroidism and ophthalmopathy.

The starting material was peripheral blood mononuclear cells (PBMCs), obtained at new diagnosis, from a patient treated with antithyroid drugs. These receptor sequences come from a woman between 18 and 29 years old with Graves disease.

This clonotype was counted a few times. The chain joins TRBV27 to TRBJ2-3; D is uncertain. Germline V gene lookup returns CDR1 MNHEY and CDR2 SMNVEV (reference sequence). The CDR3 loop spans 13 amino acids. V was cut by 3 bases and J by 2 bases, with 6 bases left in between. The CDR3 sequence is CASSLGYTDTQYF. In DNA, the CDR3 is TGTGCCAGCAGTTTGGGCTACACAGATACGCAGTATTTT.

This clonotype appeared a few times. The chain is built from TRBV6-8 and TRBJ1-2; TRBD1 might be the D (6 bases). The germline V and J ends were trimmed by 6 bases and 8 bases, with 13 bases remaining between them. This CDR3 spans 12 amino acids. Looked up from germline, CDR1 is MNHGY and CDR2 is SAAAGT. The CDR3 protein is CASRRGEAGYTF. CDR3 coding DNA: TGTGCCAGCAGGAGGGGGGAGGCGGGCTACACCTTC.

In this sample, this clonotype turned up many times. V is TRBV20-1 and J is TRBJ2-7; the match to TRBD2 covers 9 bases. This CDR3 is built from 15 residues. Germline lookup yields CDR1 DFQATT and CDR2 SNEGSKA (reference sequence). The trim removed 1 base at V and 3 bases at J, leaving 7 bases unmatched. The CDR3 nucleotides are TGCAGTGCTAGAGGAGCGGGGGGCCAAAGCTACGAGCAGTACTTC. Translating it yields CSARGAGGQSYEQYF.

Ten or more counts support this clonotype. The chain joins TRBV20-1 to TRBJ2-3; 8 nucleotides match TRBD2. CDR1 is DFQATT and CDR2 is SNEGSKA in the germline V gene (reference sequence). The CDR3 contains 15 residues. Losses at the gene ends were 5 bases for V and 0 bases for J; bases not matched to a gene: 7. The CDR3 nucleotides are TGCAGTGCTCGTTTAGCGGGGCTTAGCACAGATACGCAGTATTTT. Encoded protein: CSARLAGLSTDTQYF.

This chain connects TRBV7-9 to TRBJ2-2; D gene unclear. Trimming removed 2 bases from V and 6 bases from J, with 10 bases in between. The germline gives CDR1 SEHNR, CDR2 FQNEAQ (reference sequence). The CDR3 extends over 14 amino acids. The CDR3 is CASSLLGSAGELFF. The CDR3 DNA follows: TGTGCCAGCAGCTTACTAGGATCCGCCGGGGAGCTGTTTTTT.

This clonotype occurred many times. This chain links TRBV6-2 or TRBV6-3 with TRBJ2-1, with D perhaps TRBD2 (6 bases). Trimming pared 5 bases from V and 1 base from J, leaving 15 bases between. The length of the CDR3 is 16 residues. CDR1 is MNHEY and CDR2 is SVGEGT in the germline V gene. The CDR3 loop is CASSEDGGGSYNEQFF. CDR3 nucleotide sequence: TGTGCCAGCAGTGAAGACGGGGGAGGTTCCTACAATGAGCAGTTCTTC.

Turning to this clonotype: Because it lacks the conserved phenylalanine or tryptophan at the end, this CDR3 is likely a read error. The chain employs TRBV12-3 or TRBV12-4 and TRBJ2-1; tentative D call: TRBD2 (5 bases). CDR3 length equals 12 residues. The ends were cut back, 7 bases at V and 7 bases at J, with 11 bases in the middle. The DNA for the CDR3 is TGTGCCAGCACCAGGACGGGAAATGAGCAGTTCCTC. Its protein product is CASTRTGNEQFL.

This clonotype was counted many times. CDR3 sequence (DNA): TGTGCCAGCAGTGGACCCTTGGGTGCCACTGAAGCTTTCTTT. Translating it yields CASSGPLGATEAFF. The rearrangement joins TRBV2 to TRBJ1-1; D call uncertain. Per the germline V gene, CDR1 is SNHLY and CDR2 is FYNNEI. V was trimmed by 4 bases and J by 4 bases, leaving 13 bases between them. This CDR3 is 14 amino acids long.

The chain is built from TRBV5-1 and TRBJ2-1; TRBD2 matches 12 bases. Per the germline V gene, CDR1 is SGHRS and CDR2 is YFSETQ. V was pared by 2 bases and J by 6 bases, with 6 bases of the junction left unmatched. The CDR3 runs 16 residues. As DNA, the CDR3 is TGCGCCAGCAGCTTAACTAGCGGGGGGACCTCCAATGAGCAGTTCTTC. This codes for CASSLTSGGTSNEQFF.

In its sample, this clonotype was seen many times. This chain joins TRBV6-1 and TRBJ2-7; a possible D gene is TRBD2 (6 bases). Trimming left V 4 bases short and J 5 bases short, with 12 bases between. The CDR3 runs to 13 residues. The germline V gene has CDR1 MNHNS and CDR2 SASEGT. DNA for the CDR3: TGTGCCAGCAGTGTGGCCGGGAGCGACGAGCAGTACTTC. Translating it yields CASSVAGSDEQYF.

The DNA for the CDR3 is TGTGCCACCAGCAGAGTCGTTGGGGTAGCTGGGCCGGGTGAGCAGTTCTTC. Translation gives CATSRVVGVAGPGEQFF. V is TRBV15 and J is TRBJ2-1, with D unclear. Germline CDR1 is LNHNV and CDR2 is YYDKDF (reference sequence). Trimming removed 1 base from V and 9 bases from J, with 22 bases in between. The CDR3 runs to 17 residues.

This sequence joins TRBV4-1 and TRBJ1-2, with unresolved D. The CDR3 has 13 residues. Germline CDR1 is MGHRA and CDR2 is YSYEKL. The V end lost 1 base, the J end lost 7 bases, and 10 bases lay between the germline ends. The chain's CDR3 is CASSQGPPLGYTF. CDR3 coding DNA: TGCGCCAGCAGCCAAGGGCCCCCCCTTGGCTACACCTTC.

This clonotype was seen many times. The rearrangement links TRBV7-8 to TRBJ2-3, with TRBD2 as a possible D gene (7 bases). V lost 5 bases to trimming and J lost 3 bases, with 15 bases between them. CDR1 and CDR2 from the germline V gene are SGHVS and FQNEAQ. The CDR3 totals 15 residues. The CDR3 here is CASSPVGGATDTQYF. The CDR3 DNA is TGTGCCAGCAGCCCGGTGGGGGGGGCGACAGATACGCAGTATTTT.

This clonotype was counted at least ten times. This rearrangement joins TRBV20-1 to TRBJ2-7; no definite D call. The V end was cut by 3 bases, the J end by 3 bases, with 9 bases between. Germline CDR1 reads DFQATT; CDR2 reads SNEGSKA (reference sequence). The CDR3 has 12 amino acids. CDR3 sequence: CSASPTNYEQYF. DNA of the CDR3: TGCAGTGCTAGTCCCACCAACTACGAGCAGTACTTC.

This clonotype appeared a few times. The rearrangement links TRBV19 to TRBJ1-1; no definite D call. This CDR3 is built from 15 residues. V was cut by 0 bases and J by 1 base, with 9 bases left in between. Germline V lookup: CDR1 LNHDA, CDR2 SQIVND (reference sequence). CDR3 DNA: TGTGCCAGTAGTATAGATGGACGACGGAACACTGAAGCTTTCTTT. Translating it yields CASSIDGRRNTEAFF.

In this sample, this clonotype turned up a few times. The chain combines TRBV4-2 with TRBJ2-7; D is perhaps TRBD2 (6 bases). The V end was cut by 0 bases, the J end by 3 bases, with 12 bases between. The CDR3 length is 15 residues. CDR1 LGHNA and CDR2 YNFKEQ come from the germline V gene. In DNA form, the CDR3 reads TGTGCCAGCAGCCAAGAGTCGGGGCGGGGCTACGAGCAGTACTTC. Encoded protein: CASSQESGRGYEQYF.

This clonotype was seen many times. The rearrangement links TRBV2 to TRBJ1-2, with 7 bases lining up with TRBD1. The V and J ends lost 8 bases and 3 bases, in that order; junction bases with no gene match: 9. Germline lookup yields CDR1 SNHLY and CDR2 FYNNEI. This CDR3 is 14 amino acids long. The CDR3 DNA reads TGTGCCAGCGGGACAGACCACCGCTACTATGGCTACACCTTC. Translation gives CASGTDHRYYGYTF.

The chain combines TRBV20-1 with TRBJ1-3; D is uncertain. Looked up from germline, CDR1 is DFQATT and CDR2 is SNEGSKA (reference sequence). The CDR3 consists of 15 residues. V was pared by 0 bases and J by 0 bases, with 9 bases between. CDR3: CSAREAYPSGNTIYF. CDR3 coding DNA: TGCAGTGCTAGAGAGGCGTATCCCTCTGGAAACACCATATATTTT.

The chain is built from TRBV30 and TRBJ1-6; weak D call: TRBD1 (6 bases). Germline lookup yields CDR1 GTSNPN and CDR2 SVGIG (reference sequence). Trimming removed 0 bases from V and 10 bases from J, with 13 bases in between. This CDR3 spans 14 amino acids. DNA of the CDR3: TGTGCCTGGAGTGTCCAGGGGTTAGGCTCACCCCTCCACTTT. Translation gives CAWSVQGLGSPLHF.

This chain links TRBV7-2 with TRBJ2-3; D is undetermined. The CDR3 is 13 residues long. CDR1 SGHTA and CDR2 FQGNSA come from the germline V gene. V lost 1 base and J 4 bases, leaving 6 bases between the germline ends. The CDR3 sequence: CASSLVRADTQYF. The CDR3 region has the DNA TGTGCCAGCAGCTTAGTTCGGGCAGATACGCAGTATTTT.

V usage is TRBV5-6 and J usage is TRBJ1-6; TRBD1 is a possible D gene (6 bases). CDR1 is SGHDT, CDR2 YYEEEE, per germline. This CDR3 contains 15 residues. Between the trimmed V and J ends, which lost 7 bases and 2 bases, there was a span of 13 bases. CDR3 residues: CASRGGRPYNSPLHF. The CDR3 bases are TGTGCCAGCCGGGGGGGGCGCCCCTATAATTCACCCCTCCACTTT.

This chain uses TRBV10-3 with TRBJ1-6, with D uncertain. There are 15 residues in the CDR3. The germline V gene encodes CDR1 ENHRY and CDR2 SYGVKD. With 0 bases removed from V and 7 bases from J, the gap between germline ends came to 10 bases. CDR3 in DNA: TGTGCCATCAGTGAGTCGCAAGTTCTAAATTCACCCCTCCACTTT. Residues: CAISESQVLNSPLHF.

In its sample, this clonotype was seen many times. The rearrangement uses TRBV20-1 and TRBJ2-1, with 7 nucleotides matching TRBD2. Germline values: CDR1 DFQATT, CDR2 SNEGSKA (reference sequence). V lost 5 bases to trimming and J lost 3 bases; unmatched junction nucleotides: 13. CDR3 length: 16 residues. CDR3 coding DNA: TGCAGTGCTCCCTTGTCTAGCGGCCGAGTCTACAATGAGCAGTTCTTC. It is translated as CSAPLSSGRVYNEQFF.

This clonotype was picked up a small number of times. This chain joins TRBV20-1 and TRBJ2-1, with TRBD2 matching 9 bases. The V gene's germline CDR1 is DFQATT and CDR2 SNEGSKA (reference sequence). The CDR3 totals 16 residues. The junction had 12 bases not matched to a gene; V was cut back by 5 bases and J by 4 bases. CDR3 DNA sequence: TGCAGTGCTTCACGAATAGCGGGGGTAAAATACAATGAGCAGTTCTTC. Protein: CSASRIAGVKYNEQFF.

This clonotype was found a few times. This chain connects TRBV5-1 to TRBJ2-2; perhaps TRBD1 as D (6 bases). Germline-derived CDR1 and CDR2 are SGHRS and YFSETQ. The CDR3 has 15 amino acids. V was cut by 5 bases and J by 4 bases, with 15 bases left in between. The CDR3 loop is CASRESTGSTGELFF. For the CDR3, the DNA is TGCGCCAGCAGGGAGTCCACAGGGAGCACCGGGGAGCTGTTTTTT.

The rearrangement uses TRBV30 and TRBJ2-7, with 10 bases lining up with TRBD1. The CDR3 length is 13 residues. Germline trimming cut 3 bases from V and 6 bases from J; bases unmatched to any gene: 5. Germline assignment: CDR1 GTSNPN and CDR2 SVGIG (reference sequence). CDR3 amino acids: CAWRGQGLGEQYF. The CDR3 bases are TGTGCCTGGAGGGGACAGGGGTTGGGCGAGCAGTACTTC.

Of note for this clonotype: Its ends do not fully match the called genes, so a read error is possible. The chain recombines TRBV27 with TRBJ1-5; no reliable D call. Germline CDR1 MNHEY, CDR2 SMNVEV (reference sequence). This CDR3 region has 15 residues. The CDR3 reads CASGFAGYSNQPQHF. The CDR3 DNA sequence: TGTGCCAGCGGTTTTGCGGGTTATAGCAATCAGCCCCAGCATTTT.

The CDR3 sequence: CASSSQAVLAFHNEQFF. The CDR3 DNA reads as TGCGCCAGCAGCAGCCAAGCGGTCCTGGCATTCCACAATGAGCAGTTCTTC. V usage is TRBV5-1 and J usage is TRBJ2-1; perhaps TRBD2 as D (5 bases). Germline V lookup: CDR1 SGHRS, CDR2 YFSETQ. CDR3 length: 17 amino acids. V dropped 4 bases and J dropped 5 bases, with 22 bases sitting between them. Full variable domain (outside the CDR3, taken from reference TRBV5-1 and TRBJ2-1): KAGVTQTPRYLIKTRGQQVTLSCSPISGHRSVSWYQQTPGQGLQFLFEYFSETQRNKGNFPGRFSGRQFSNSRSEMNVSTLELGDSALYLCASSSQAVLAFHNEQFFGPGTRLTVL.

There are many counts of this clonotype. One end of the junction is discordant with germline, which a read error may explain. The genes are TRBV27 and TRBJ1-1, with a tentative D call TRBD1 (5 bases). The CDR3 spans 12 residues. Germline values: CDR1 MNHEY, CDR2 SMNVEV (reference sequence). For the CDR3, the DNA is TGCGCCAGCAGGAGGGGCGGCACTGAAGCTTTCTTT. It encodes CASRRGGTEAFF.

V is TRBV3-1 and J is TRBJ2-1; D is perhaps TRBD1 or TRBD2 (5 bases each). The CDR3 sequence is 15 residues long. With 6 bases removed from V and 9 bases from J, the gap between germline ends came to 21 bases. The germline gives CDR1 LGHDT, CDR2 YNNKEL (reference sequence). The CDR3 protein is CASSPQRDLPGEQFF. The CDR3, as DNA: TGTGCCAGCAGTCCACAAAGGGACCTGCCGGGTGAGCAGTTCTTC.

The chain is built from TRBV10-3 and TRBJ2-5; 12 bases are shared with TRBD2. The germline V gene encodes CDR1 ENHRY and CDR2 SYGVKD. V lost 0 bases to trimming and J lost 4 bases; unmatched junction nucleotides: 3. This CDR3 has 16 residues. The CDR3 DNA sequence: TGTGCCATCAGTGAGTCGACTAGCGGGGGTCCAGAGACCCAGTACTTC. Translated: CAISESTSGGPETQYF.

Worth noting for this clonotype: This likely traces to a read error, being one base from a far larger clone. The chain is built from TRBV4-1 and TRBJ2-5; D unresolved. CDR3 length equals 12 residues. CDR1 and CDR2 from the germline V gene are MGHRA and YSYEKL. Written as DNA, the CDR3 is TGCGCCAGCAGCCAAATAGGAGAGACCCGGTACTTC. Amino acid sequence: CASSQIGETRYF.